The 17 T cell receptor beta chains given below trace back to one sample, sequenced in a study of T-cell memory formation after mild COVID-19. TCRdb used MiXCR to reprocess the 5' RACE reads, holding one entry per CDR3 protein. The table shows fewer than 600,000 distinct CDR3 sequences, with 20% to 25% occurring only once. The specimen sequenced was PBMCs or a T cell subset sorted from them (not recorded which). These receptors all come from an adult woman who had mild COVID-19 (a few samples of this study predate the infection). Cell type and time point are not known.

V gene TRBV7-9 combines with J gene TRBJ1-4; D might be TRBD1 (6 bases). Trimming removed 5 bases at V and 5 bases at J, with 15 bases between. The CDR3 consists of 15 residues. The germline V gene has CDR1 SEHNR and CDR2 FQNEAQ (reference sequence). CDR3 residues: CASSPGTIRNEKLFF. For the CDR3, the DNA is TGTGCCAGCAGCCCGGGGACAATCAGAAATGAAAAACTGTTTTTT.

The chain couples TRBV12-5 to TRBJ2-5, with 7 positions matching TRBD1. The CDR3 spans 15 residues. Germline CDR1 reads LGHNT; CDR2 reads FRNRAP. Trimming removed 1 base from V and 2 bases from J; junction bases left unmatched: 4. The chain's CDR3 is CASGLATGQQETQYF. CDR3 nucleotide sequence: TGTGCTAGTGGTTTGGCCACGGGACAGCAAGAGACCCAGTACTTC.

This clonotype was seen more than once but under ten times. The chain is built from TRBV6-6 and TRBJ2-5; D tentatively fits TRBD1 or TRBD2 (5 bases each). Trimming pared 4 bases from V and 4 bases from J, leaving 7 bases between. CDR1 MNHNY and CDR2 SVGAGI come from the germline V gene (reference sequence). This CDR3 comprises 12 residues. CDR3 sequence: CASSSGLETQYF. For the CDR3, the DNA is TGTGCCAGCAGTTCGGGGCTAGAGACCCAGTACTTC.

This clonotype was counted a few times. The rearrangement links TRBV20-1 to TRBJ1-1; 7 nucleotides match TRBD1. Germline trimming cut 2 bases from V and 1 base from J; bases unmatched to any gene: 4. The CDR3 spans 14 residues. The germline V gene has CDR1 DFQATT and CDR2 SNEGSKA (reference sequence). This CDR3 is CSARRTGTNTEAFF. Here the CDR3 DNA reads TGCAGTGCTAGAAGGACAGGAACGAACACTGAAGCTTTCTTT.

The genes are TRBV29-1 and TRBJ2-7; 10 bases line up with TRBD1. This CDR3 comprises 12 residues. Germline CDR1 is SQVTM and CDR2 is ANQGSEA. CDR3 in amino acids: CRVGQGVYEQYF. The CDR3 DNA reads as TGCAGAGTAGGACAGGGGGTCTACGAGCAGTACTTC.

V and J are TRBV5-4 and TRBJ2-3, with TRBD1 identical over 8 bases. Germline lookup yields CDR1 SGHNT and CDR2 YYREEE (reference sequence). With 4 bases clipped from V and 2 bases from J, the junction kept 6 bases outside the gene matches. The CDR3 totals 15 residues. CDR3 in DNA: TGTGCCAGCAGCACCGGGACAGGCCCCACAGATACGCAGTATTTT. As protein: CASSTGTGPTDTQYF.

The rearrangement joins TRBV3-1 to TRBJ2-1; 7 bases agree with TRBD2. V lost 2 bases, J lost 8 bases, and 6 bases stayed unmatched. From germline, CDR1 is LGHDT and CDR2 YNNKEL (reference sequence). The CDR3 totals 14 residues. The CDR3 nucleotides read TGTGCCAGCAGCCAAAGACGGCGGGGGTATGAGCAGTTCTTC. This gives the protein CASSQRRRGYEQFF.

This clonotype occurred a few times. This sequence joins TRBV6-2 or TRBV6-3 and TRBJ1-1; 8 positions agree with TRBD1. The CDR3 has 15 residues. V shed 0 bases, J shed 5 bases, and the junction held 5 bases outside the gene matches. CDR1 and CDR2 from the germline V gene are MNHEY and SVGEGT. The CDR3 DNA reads TGTGCCAGCAGTTACTCGAGGACAGGGTTAACTGAAGCTTTCTTT. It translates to CASSYSRTGLTEAFF.

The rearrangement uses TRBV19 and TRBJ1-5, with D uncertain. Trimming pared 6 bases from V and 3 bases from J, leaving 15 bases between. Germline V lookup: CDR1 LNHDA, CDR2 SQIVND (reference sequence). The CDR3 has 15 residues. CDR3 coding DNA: TGTGCCAGTAGGTCTAGTCCTCTCATCAATCAGCCCCAGCATTTT. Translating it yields CASRSSPLINQPQHF.

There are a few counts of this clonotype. CDR3: CASSLAGQGTGYTF. The CDR3 DNA follows: TGTGCCAGCAGCTTAGCAGGACAGGGAACCGGCTACACCTTC. The chain employs TRBV7-2 and TRBJ1-2, with TRBD1 identical over 8 bases. Germline trimming cut 0 bases from V and 8 bases from J; bases unmatched to any gene: 5. The CDR3 loop spans 14 amino acids. Germline assignment: CDR1 SGHTA and CDR2 FQGNSA.

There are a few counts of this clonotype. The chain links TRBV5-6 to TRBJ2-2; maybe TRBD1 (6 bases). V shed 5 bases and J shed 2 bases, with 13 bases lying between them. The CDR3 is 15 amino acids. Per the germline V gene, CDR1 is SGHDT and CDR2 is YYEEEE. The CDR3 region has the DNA TGTGCCAGCAGTTTGACAGGACCAAACACCGGGGAGCTGTTTTTT. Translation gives CASSLTGPNTGELFF.

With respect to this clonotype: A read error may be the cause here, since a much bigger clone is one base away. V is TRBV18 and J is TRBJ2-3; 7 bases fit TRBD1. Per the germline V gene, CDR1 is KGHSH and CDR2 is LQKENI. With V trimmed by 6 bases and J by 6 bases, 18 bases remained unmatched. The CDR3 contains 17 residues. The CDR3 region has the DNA TGTGCCAGCTCCTTCACGGCCCGGACAGGCAAGGGGGATACGCAGTATTTT. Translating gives CASSFTARTGKGDTQYF.

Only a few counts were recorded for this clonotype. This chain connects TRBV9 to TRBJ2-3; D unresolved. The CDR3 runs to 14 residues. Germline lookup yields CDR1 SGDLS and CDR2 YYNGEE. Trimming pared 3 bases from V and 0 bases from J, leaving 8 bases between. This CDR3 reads CASSESHSTDTQYF. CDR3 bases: TGTGCCAGCAGCGAGTCGCATAGCACAGATACGCAGTATTTT.

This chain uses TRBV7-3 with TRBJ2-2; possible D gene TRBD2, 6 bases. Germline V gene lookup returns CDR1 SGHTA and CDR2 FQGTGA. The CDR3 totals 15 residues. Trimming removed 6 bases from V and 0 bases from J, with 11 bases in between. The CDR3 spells CASSTGGTNTGELFF. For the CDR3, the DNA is TGTGCCAGCAGTACAGGCGGGACGAACACCGGGGAGCTGTTTTTT.

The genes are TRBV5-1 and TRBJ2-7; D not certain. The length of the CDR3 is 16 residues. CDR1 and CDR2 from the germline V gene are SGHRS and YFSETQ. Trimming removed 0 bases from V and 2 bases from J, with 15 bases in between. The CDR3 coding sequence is TGCGCCAGCAGCTTGGATGTTCCACCAGAAACCTACGAGCAGTACTTC. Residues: CASSLDVPPETYEQYF.

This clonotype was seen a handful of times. The CDR3 bases are TGCAGTGCGGGACAGGGGGCGAGGGAGCAGTACTTC. As protein: CSAGQGAREQYF. The J gene is TRBJ2-7, the V gene TRBV20-1, with 12 bases identical to TRBD1. CDR1 is DFQATT, CDR2 SNEGSKA, per germline (reference sequence). Losses at the gene ends were 6 bases for V and 7 bases for J; bases not matched to a gene: 4. The length of the CDR3 is 12 residues.

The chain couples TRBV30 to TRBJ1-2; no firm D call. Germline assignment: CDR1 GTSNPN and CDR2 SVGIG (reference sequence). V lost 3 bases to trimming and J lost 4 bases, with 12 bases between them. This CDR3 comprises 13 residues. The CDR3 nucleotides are TGTGCCTGGAGCGAGGGTGCGGGCTATGGCTACACCTTC. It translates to CAWSEGAGYGYTF.